This is a list of T cell receptor beta chains from one sample in a study of human T cells and chemical hapten exposure. A single record per CDR3 protein comes from TCRdb applying MiXCR to the RACE reads. The data contain 180,000 or so distinct CDR3 sequences, about 14% of them singletons. The sample in question was whole blood, obtained in connection with sensitization to the hapten diphenylcyclopropenone (DPC). These receptors all come from a woman in her 30s with alopecia areata. Some clones in this sample may be carry-over from other donors' samples. Each CDR3 is given without its conserved first and last residue.

ASSPGTGSEVDTGELF	TRBV19	TRBJ2-2
SASKGTSNQPQH	TRBV20-1	TRBJ1-5
ASSLSLAGGNEQF	TRBV7-3	TRBJ2-1
ASSKQGYYGYT	TRBV6-2/TRBV6-3	TRBJ1-2
SARDSYRVDGYT	TRBV20-1	TRBJ1-2
ASSLWQETQY	TRBV5-8	TRBJ2-5
ASIPAGAVLDNQPQH	TRBV28	TRBJ1-5
ATSRDPGPNEKLF	TRBV15	TRBJ1-4
ATSTGQPQETQY	TRBV15	TRBJ2-5
ASSLARRVAEAF	TRBV7-8	TRBJ1-1
ASSLQSSEQY	TRBV18	TRBJ2-7
SSGDLGAEAF	TRBV29-1	TRBJ1-1
ASSFPEVSSYNEQF	TRBV5-1	TRBJ2-1
ASRGGTGNADTQY	TRBV12-3/TRBV12-4	TRBJ2-3
ASSFRQNYEQY	TRBV7-2	TRBJ2-7
ATSGTQNTGELF	TRBV24-1	TRBJ2-2
ASSHSPAGAIAGELF	TRBV11-3	TRBJ2-2
ASSSQRGGLYEQY	TRBV11-2	TRBJ2-7
SVRLVLTDTQY	TRBV29-1	TRBJ2-3
ASSFAGGTQPQH	TRBV12-3/TRBV12-4	TRBJ1-5
ASSTDLGNEQF	TRBV5-1	TRBJ2-1
SAREVETSNSPLH	TRBV20-1	TRBJ1-6
SVSPGAGTEAF	TRBV29-1	TRBJ1-1
SVPRPREQY	TRBV29-1	TRBJ2-7
ASSEREGPYEQY	TRBV2	TRBJ2-7
ASSRASYEQY	TRBV18	TRBJ2-7
ASTLGSGAQETQY	TRBV21-1	TRBJ2-5
ASSPDGGSGNTIY	TRBV7-2	TRBJ1-3
ASSQEEPTDTQY	TRBV4-2	TRBJ2-3
ASSQETANTEAF	TRBV4-3	TRBJ1-1
ASSQGQGKY	TRBV4-1	TRBJ2-7
ASSQDRVSSGNTIY	TRBV4-3	TRBJ1-3
ATGDSEQSGYT	TRBV10-3	TRBJ1-2
ASSLGEVGNQPQH	TRBV2	TRBJ1-5
ASSLNPGTETQY	TRBV7-3	TRBJ2-5
ASRLHEGSYEQY	TRBV6-5	TRBJ2-7
ASSLKWDTEAF	TRBV7-3	TRBJ1-1
ASSLEPGTEAF	TRBV5-1	TRBJ1-1
ASSLIGQNEQF	TRBV28	TRBJ2-1
ASSRGAVAGSQETQY	TRBV6-2/TRBV6-3	TRBJ2-5
ASSLSGRDAEQF	TRBV12-3/TRBV12-4	TRBJ2-1